The 2 T cell receptor beta chains reported below all come from one sample, sequenced in a study of T cell repertoires in cytomegalovirus infection. Via MiXCR, TCRdb re-called the reads, giving one row per CDR3 protein. The data contain 250,000 to 300,000 distinct CDR3 sequences, over 15% of them singletons. Sequencing used CD8+ T cells from PBMCs. These receptors were collected from a human donor in good health (CMV status not recorded). Some clones in this sample may be carry-over from other donors' samples.

This clonotype was observed a few times. The chain employs TRBV6-2 or TRBV6-3 and TRBJ2-7; TRBD1 matches at 9 bases. The germline V gene encodes CDR1 MNHEY and CDR2 SVGEGT. V lost 4 bases and J lost 6; bases outside the gene matches: 10. This CDR3 has 15 residues. CDR3 sequence: CASSSNRDRVSEQYF. CDR3 in DNA: TGTGCCAGCAGTTCGAACCGGGACAGGGTGTCCGAGCAGTACTTC.

The J gene is TRBJ2-6, the V gene TRBV6-8; D remains ambiguous. The CDR3 consists of 14 residues. From germline, CDR1 is MNHGY and CDR2 SAAAGT. Deletions cut 8 bases from V and 5 bases from J, with 13 bases between. The CDR3 DNA reads as TGTGCCAGCGCAGAACCGGTTAGGGCCAACGTCCTGACTTTC. Amino acid sequence: CASAEPVRANVLTF.